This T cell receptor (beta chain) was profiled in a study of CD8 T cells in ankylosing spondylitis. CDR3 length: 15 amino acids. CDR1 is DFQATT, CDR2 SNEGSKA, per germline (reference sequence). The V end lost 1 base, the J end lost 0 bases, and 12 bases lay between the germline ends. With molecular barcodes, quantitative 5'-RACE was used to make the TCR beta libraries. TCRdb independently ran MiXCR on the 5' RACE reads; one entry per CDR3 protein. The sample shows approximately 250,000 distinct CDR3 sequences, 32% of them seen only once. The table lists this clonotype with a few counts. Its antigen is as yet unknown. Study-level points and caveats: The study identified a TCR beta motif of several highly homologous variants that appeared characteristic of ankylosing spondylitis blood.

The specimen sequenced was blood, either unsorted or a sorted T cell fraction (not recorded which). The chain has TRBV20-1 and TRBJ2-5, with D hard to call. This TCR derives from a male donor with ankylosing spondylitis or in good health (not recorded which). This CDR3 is CSARGLGDYQETQYF. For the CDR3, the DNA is TGCAGTGCTAGAGGTCTCGGAGACTACCAAGAGACCCAGTACTTC.